This T cell receptor beta chain emerged from a study of blood T cell repertoires in COVID-19. About the research overall: Researchers got acute and convalescent COVID-19 samples from the United States, Italy and Spain. In each case, the material was cDNA or gDNA derived from T cells, B-cell-depleted T cells, or PBMCs.

With 3 bases removed from V and 0 bases from J, the gap between germline ends came to 9 bases. This CDR3 spans 14 amino acids. Germline CDR1 SGHVS, CDR2 FQNEAQ. Seattle participants joined during active infection and were tracked over time. In this sample, this clone turned up a few times. In the authors' methods: Amplified reference gene primers provided the basis for estimating nucleated cell counts. The assay was immunoSEQ multiplex PCR, and TCRdb's table has in-frame clones only and misses some. Clone size and V and J calls were adopted from that table, with D and trimming inferred from the DNA. The table lists a few hundred thousand clones, about 87% of them singletons.

This clonotype was sampled from a woman between 45 and 60 years old with COVID-19, enrolled during active disease. The sequencing sample was made of peripheral blood. The V call is TRBV7-8, the J call TRBJ2-7; D is ambiguous. CDR3 sequence (DNA): TGTGCCAGCAGCTTTGAACAGTACTCCTACGAGCAGTACTTC. Protein sequence: CASSFEQYSYEQYF.